Listed below are T cell receptor beta chains from one sample, sequenced in a study of CD8 T cells in ankylosing spondylitis. MiXCR, run by TCRdb on the 5' RACE reads, gives a single entry per CDR3 protein. The sample lists some 37,000 distinct CDR3 sequences, roughly 11% occurring once. The sample was synovial fluid, either unsorted or a sorted T cell fraction (not recorded which). The receptors stem from a male donor with ankylosing spondylitis. The conserved cysteine and the conserved F or W are not part of the CDR3 here. Fields, in order: V gene, CDR3 length, CDR3 protein.

TRBV6-2/TRBV6-3 15 ASSYSGLAGIFNEQF
TRBV28 10 ASNDRHYEQY
TRBV20-1 13 SARPLSGSRETQY
TRBV12-3/TRBV12-4 11 ASRGTGGYEQY
TRBV6-2/TRBV6-3 16 ASTNKGPLDDPYNEQF
TRBV5-6 13 ASSVGTSGYNEQF
TRBV21-1 14 ASSTPGQGAVCGYT
TRBV20-1 13 SAHSSGASSYEQY
TRBV24-1 11 ATSGHPNNEQF
TRBV20-1 16 SARDSRRTLDAKNIQY